These 5 T cell receptor beta chains were sequenced from one sample in a study of T-cell reconstitution after alpha-beta-depleted transplantation in children. Molecular barcoding with unique molecular identifiers was used for the TCRbeta library. TCRdb re-called the PCR reads with MiXCR, one entry per CDR3 protein. In the table there are approximately 590,000 distinct CDR3 sequences, about 11% of which are singletons. The material was PBMCs from the stem cell graft donor, obtained from the stem cell graft. The receptors shown here come from a human donor who donated a stem cell graft to a child with acute myeloid leukemia.

In its sample, this clonotype was seen a few times. The gene calls are TRBV20-1 and TRBJ1-2; D is unclear. The CDR3 has 13 amino acids. CDR1 and CDR2 (germline): DFQATT, SNEGSKA (reference sequence). The V and J ends lost 3 bases and 6 bases respectively, with 14 bases between them. DNA of the CDR3: TGCAGTGCTAGCCTTAGCCGGGAGGATGGCTACACCTTC. As protein: CSASLSREDGYTF.

This clonotype was detected only once. The chain combines TRBV30 with TRBJ2-4, with 11 bases identical to TRBD1. Germline V gives CDR1 GTSNPN, CDR2 SVGIG (reference sequence). This CDR3 is built from 15 residues. V shed 2 bases, J shed 8 bases, and the junction held 8 bases outside the gene matches. The CDR3 DNA sequence: TGTGCCTGGAGTCCGACCGGGACAGGGGGACACATTCAGTACTTC. Translating it yields CAWSPTGTGGHIQYF.

The CDR3 loop reads CASSLSARADLAKNIQYF. CDR3 coding DNA: TGTGCCAGCAGCTTATCTGCCAGAGCAGACCTAGCCAAAAACATTCAGTACTTC. The J gene is TRBJ2-4, the V gene TRBV11-2; D is undetermined. Trimming removed 2 bases at V and 0 bases at J, with 17 bases between. Per the germline V gene, CDR1 is SGHAT and CDR2 is FQNNGV. The CDR3 is 18 residues long.

This clonotype was recorded many times. The chain couples TRBV12-3 or TRBV12-4 to TRBJ1-6, with a possible D match to TRBD1 (5 bases). V was cut by 4 bases and J by 6 bases, with 7 bases left in between. The CDR3 consists of 13 residues. The DNA of the CDR3 is TGTGCCAGCAGTTCAGGGTCTAATTCACCCCTCCACTTT. Its protein product is CASSSGSNSPLHF.

This clonotype appeared many times. The rearrangement joins TRBV4-2 to TRBJ2-3; no reliable D call. The ends were cut back, 5 bases at V and 4 bases at J, with 13 bases in the middle. The CDR3 sequence is 14 residues long. Per the germline V gene, CDR1 is LGHNA and CDR2 is YNFKEQ. CDR3 in DNA: TGTGCCAGCAGCAGGTCCGTTGGGGCAGATACGCAGTATTTT. Protein product: CASSRSVGADTQYF.